What follows describes a single TCR beta chain. Naive-designated CD8 cells lacked CD45RO, were positively enriched for CCR7, and omitted terminally differentiated effector memory CD45RA+ cells. Those who donated, Caucasian adults without exception, all lived in Nashville, Tennessee. The data were taken from a study of shared clonotypes between healthy human individuals. Per the study methods: ImmunoSEQ junction-only sequences lacked quality scores, so their filtering differed. Profiled with immunoSEQ multiplex PCR; TCRdb holds only in-frame clones, not every one. D and trimming were read from the DNA, whereas the V and J calls and clone size are those reported in that table. The table lists about 2.2 million clones, 80% to 95% of them singletons. This CDR3 region has 14 residues. Germline V gene data show CDR1 as KGHSH and CDR2 as LQKENI. Between the trimmed V and J ends, which lost 5 bases and 6 bases, there was a span of 14 bases.

The specimen sequenced was naive CD8+ T cells from PBMCs. This sequence joins TRBV18 and TRBJ2-1, with TRBD2 as a possible D gene (5 bases). This clonotype originated in a man younger than 35 in good health. Some clones in this sample may be carry-over from other donors' samples. The CDR3 nucleotides are TGTGCCAGCTCAATTCGGGGTTCCCTCAATGAGCAGTTCTTC. Translation gives CASSIRGSLNEQFF.